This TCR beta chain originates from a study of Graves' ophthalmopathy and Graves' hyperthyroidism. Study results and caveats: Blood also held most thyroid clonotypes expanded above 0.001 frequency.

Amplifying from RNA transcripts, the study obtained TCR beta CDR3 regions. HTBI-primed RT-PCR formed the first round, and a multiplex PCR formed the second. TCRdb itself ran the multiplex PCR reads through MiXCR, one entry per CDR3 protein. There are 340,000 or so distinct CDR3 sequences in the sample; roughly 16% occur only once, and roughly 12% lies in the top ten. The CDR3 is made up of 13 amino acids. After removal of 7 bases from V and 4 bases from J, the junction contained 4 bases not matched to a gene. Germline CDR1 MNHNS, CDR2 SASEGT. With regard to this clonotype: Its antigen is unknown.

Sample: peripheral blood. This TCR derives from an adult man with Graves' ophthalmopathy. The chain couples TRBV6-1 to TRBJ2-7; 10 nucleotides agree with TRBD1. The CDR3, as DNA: TGTGCCAGCACCGGGACAGGGGCTTACGAGCAGTACTTC. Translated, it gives CASTGTGAYEQYF.